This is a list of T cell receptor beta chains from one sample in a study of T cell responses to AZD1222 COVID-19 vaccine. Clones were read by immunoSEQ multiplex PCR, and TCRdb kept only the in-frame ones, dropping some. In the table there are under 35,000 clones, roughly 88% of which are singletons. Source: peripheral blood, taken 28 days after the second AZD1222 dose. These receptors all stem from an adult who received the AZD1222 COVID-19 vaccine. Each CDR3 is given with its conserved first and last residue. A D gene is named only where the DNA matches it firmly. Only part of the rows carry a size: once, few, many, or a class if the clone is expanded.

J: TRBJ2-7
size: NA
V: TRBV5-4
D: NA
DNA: TGTGCCAGCAGCTTGGATGGGGTGAACGAGCAGTACTTC
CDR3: CASSLDGVNEQYF

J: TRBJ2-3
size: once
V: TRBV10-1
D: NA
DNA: TGCGCCGGAGGGTGGACGCAGTATTTT
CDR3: CAGGWTQYF

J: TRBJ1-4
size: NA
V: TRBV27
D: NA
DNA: TGTGCCAGCAGTTTATACCCCGTTACAACTAATGAAAAACTGTTTTTT
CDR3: CASSLYPVTTNEKLFF

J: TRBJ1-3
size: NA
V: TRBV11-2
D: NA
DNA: TGTGCCAGCAGCTTAGTAGTAGACTTGGGAAACACCATATATTTT
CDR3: CASSLVVDLGNTIYF

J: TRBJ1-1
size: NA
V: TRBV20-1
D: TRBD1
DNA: TGCAGTGCTACAGGGGGCCCTGAAGCTTTCTTT
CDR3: CSATGGPEAFF

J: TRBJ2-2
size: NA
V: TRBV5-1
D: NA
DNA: TGCGCCAGCGGCCCACCCGACACCGGGCGGACCGGGGAGCTGTTTTTT
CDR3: CASGPPDTGRTGELFF

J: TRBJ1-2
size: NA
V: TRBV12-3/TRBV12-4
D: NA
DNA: TGTGCCAGCAGCCAACTGGGGCGCTATGGCTACACCTTC
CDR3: CASSQLGRYGYTF

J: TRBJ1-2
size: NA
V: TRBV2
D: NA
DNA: TGTGCCAGCAGTGAATTGTCGTACTATGGCTACACCTTC
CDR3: CASSELSYYGYTF

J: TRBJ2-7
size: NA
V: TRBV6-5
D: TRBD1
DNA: TGTGCCAGCAGGACAGGGTACGAATCCTACGAGCAGTACTTC
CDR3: CASRTGYESYEQYF

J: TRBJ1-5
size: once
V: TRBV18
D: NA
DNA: TGTGCCAGCTCACTGAAACGGGGGGAGGGCCAGCCCCAGCATTTT
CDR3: CASSLKRGEGQPQHF

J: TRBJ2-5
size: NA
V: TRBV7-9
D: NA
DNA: TGTGCCAGCATTGCACTAGTGGAGGAGACCCAGTACTTC
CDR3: CASIALVEETQYF

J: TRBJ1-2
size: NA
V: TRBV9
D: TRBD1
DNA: TGTGCCAGCAGCACGACAGGGTTAGACTATGGCTACACCTTC
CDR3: CASSTTGLDYGYTF

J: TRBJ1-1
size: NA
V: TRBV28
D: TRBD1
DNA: TGTGCCAGCAGTTTATGGGTCCAGGGGGCGAAGGGTTCTGAAGCTTTCTTT
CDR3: CASSLWVQGAKGSEAFF

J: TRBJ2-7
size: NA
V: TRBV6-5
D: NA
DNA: TGTGCCGCACGACTGGGCCCCTCCTACGAGCAGTACTTC
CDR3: CAARLGPSYEQYF

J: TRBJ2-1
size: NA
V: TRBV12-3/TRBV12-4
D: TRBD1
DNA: TGTGCCAGCAGTCCCCAACAGGGGTGGCAGTTCTTC
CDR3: CASSPQQGWQFF

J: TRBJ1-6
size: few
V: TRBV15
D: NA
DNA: TGTGCCACCAGCAGAGGCCTGGGAACCTATAATTCACCCCTCCACTTT
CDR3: CATSRGLGTYNSPLHF

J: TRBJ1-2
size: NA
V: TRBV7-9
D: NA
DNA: TGTGCCAGCAGCCTGACAGACAACTATGGCTACACCTTC
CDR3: CASSLTDNYGYTF

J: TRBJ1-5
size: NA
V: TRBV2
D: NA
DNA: TGTGCCAGCAGTGGGGGGCAGGCGCGGAATCAGCCCCAGCATTTT
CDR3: CASSGGQARNQPQHF

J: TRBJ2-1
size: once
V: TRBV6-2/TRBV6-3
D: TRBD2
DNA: TGTGCCAGCAGTTTTGGCCCAGCGGGGGCCATTCGGGATGAGCAGTTCTTC
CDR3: CASSFGPAGAIRDEQFF

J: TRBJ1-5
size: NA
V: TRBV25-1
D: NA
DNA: TGTGCCAGCGCCCTAGCGTTTGGGGCGGCATATAGCAATCAGCCCCAGCATTTT
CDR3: CASALAFGAAYSNQPQHF

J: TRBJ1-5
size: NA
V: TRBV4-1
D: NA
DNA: TGCGCCAGCAGCCAAGAAGGTTACAGTAGAGATCAGCCCCAGCATTTT
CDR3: CASSQEGYSRDQPQHF

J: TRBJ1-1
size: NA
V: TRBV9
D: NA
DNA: TGTGCCAGCAGCGTATCGACAGGCTGGGACACTGAAGCTTTCTTT
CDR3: CASSVSTGWDTEAFF

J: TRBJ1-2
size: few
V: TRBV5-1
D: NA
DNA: TGCGCCAGTTCCCGGGAGGAGGAGTCCTATGGCTACACCTTC
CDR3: CASSREEESYGYTF

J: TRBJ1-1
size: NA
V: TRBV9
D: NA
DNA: TGTGCCAGCACGCAGGGGATGAACACTGAAGCTTTCTTT
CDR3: CASTQGMNTEAFF

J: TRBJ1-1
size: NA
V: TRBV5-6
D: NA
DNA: TGTGCCAGCAGCCGACAGTACGGTGAAGCTTTCTTT
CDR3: CASSRQYGEAFF

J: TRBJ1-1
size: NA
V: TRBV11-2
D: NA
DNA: TGTGCCAGCAGCTTAGATCCGGGGCGGAACACTGAAGCTTTCTTT
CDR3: CASSLDPGRNTEAFF

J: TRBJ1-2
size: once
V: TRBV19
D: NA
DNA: TGTGCCAGTAGTATTGCGGGGGCCGGGGGCTACACCTTC
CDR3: CASSIAGAGGYTF

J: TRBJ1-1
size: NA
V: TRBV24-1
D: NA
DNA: TGTGCCACCAGTGCCGGGGACAAGAACACTGAAGCTTTCTTT
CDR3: CATSAGDKNTEAFF

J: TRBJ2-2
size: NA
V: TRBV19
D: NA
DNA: TGTGCCAGTACCCCCCCCGGACTGATTACAGGCACCGGGGAGCTGTTTTTT
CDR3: CASTPPGLITGTGELFF

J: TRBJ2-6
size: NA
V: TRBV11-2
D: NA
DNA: TGTGCCAGCAGCCCCTCAGGGGCCAACGTCCTGACTTTC
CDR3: CASSPSGANVLTF

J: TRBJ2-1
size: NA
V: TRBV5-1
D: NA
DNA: TGCGCCAGCAGCGCGACGTACGGAGGAGGTGAGCAGTTCTTC
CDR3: CASSATYGGGEQFF

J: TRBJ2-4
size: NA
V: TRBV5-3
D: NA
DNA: TGTGCCAGAAGCTTTCTCTCGGAGAGTAGCGAGTACTTC
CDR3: CARSFLSESSEYF

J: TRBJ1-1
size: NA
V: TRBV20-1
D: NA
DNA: TGCAGTGCTAGTACGACAGGAAAGAACACTGAAGCTTTCTTT
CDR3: CSASTTGKNTEAFF

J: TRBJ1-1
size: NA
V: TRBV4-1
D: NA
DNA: TGCGCCAGCAGCCAAGGGCAGGGTAGGCCCACTGAAGCTTTCTTT
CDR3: CASSQGQGRPTEAFF

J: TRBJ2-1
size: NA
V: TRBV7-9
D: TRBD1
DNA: TGTGCCAGCAGCTCGACAGGGAGCGAGCAGTTCTTC
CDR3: CASSSTGSEQFF

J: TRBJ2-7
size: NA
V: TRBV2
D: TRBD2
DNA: TGTGCCAGCAAACTAGCGGGGTGGAACGAGCAGTACTTC
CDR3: CASKLAGWNEQYF

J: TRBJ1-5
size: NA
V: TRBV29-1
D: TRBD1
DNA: TGCAGCGTTGCAGACAGGGGACTCAATCAGCCCCAGCATTTT
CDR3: CSVADRGLNQPQHF

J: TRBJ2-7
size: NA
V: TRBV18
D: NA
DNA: TGTGCCAGCTCACTCTCGCCAGGGGGGCTCGACGAGCAGTACTTC
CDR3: CASSLSPGGLDEQYF

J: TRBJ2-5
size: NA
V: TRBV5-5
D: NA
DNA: TGTGCCAGCAGCTTGGAGGGCAGCCCAAAAGAGACCCAGTACTTC
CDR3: CASSLEGSPKETQYF

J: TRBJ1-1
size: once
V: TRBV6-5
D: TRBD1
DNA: TGTGCCAGCAGTCTGACAGGGTACACTGAAGCTTTCTTT
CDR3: CASSLTGYTEAFF

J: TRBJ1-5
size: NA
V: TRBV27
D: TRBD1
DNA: TGTGCCAGCCAAGGGACAGGGTGGGCCAATCAGCCCCAGCATTTT
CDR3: CASQGTGWANQPQHF

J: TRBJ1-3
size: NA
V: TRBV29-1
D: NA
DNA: TGCAGCGTTGAGGAGGCAGGGGTGAGCGCTTCTGGAAACACCATATATTTT
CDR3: CSVEEAGVSASGNTIYF

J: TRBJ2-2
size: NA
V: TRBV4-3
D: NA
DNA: TGCGCCAGCAGCCAATTTGATGCCGCCGGGGAGCTGTTTTTT
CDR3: CASSQFDAAGELFF

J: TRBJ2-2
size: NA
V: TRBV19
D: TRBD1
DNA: TGTGCCAGTTGTCGCGGGACAGGGCATGCCGGGGAGCTGTTTTTT
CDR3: CASCRGTGHAGELFF

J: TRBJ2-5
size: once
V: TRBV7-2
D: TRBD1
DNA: TGTGCCAGCAGCTTAGGGGACAGAAAGACCCAGTACTTC
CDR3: CASSLGDRKTQYF